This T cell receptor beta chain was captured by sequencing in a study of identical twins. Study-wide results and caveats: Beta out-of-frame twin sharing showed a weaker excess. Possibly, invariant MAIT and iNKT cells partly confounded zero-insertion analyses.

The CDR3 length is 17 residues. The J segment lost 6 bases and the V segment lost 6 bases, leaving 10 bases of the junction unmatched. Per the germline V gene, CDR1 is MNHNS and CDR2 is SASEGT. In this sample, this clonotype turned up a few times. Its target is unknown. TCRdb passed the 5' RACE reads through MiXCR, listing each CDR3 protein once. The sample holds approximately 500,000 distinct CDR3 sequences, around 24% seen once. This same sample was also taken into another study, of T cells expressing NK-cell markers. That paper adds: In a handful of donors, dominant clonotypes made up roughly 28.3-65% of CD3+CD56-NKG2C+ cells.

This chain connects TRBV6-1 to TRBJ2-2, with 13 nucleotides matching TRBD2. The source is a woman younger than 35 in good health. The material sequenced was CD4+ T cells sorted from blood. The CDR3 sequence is CASRPKPGLAGSGELFF. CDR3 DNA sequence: TGTGCCAGCAGACCCAAACCGGGACTAGCGGGATCCGGGGAGCTGTTTTTT.